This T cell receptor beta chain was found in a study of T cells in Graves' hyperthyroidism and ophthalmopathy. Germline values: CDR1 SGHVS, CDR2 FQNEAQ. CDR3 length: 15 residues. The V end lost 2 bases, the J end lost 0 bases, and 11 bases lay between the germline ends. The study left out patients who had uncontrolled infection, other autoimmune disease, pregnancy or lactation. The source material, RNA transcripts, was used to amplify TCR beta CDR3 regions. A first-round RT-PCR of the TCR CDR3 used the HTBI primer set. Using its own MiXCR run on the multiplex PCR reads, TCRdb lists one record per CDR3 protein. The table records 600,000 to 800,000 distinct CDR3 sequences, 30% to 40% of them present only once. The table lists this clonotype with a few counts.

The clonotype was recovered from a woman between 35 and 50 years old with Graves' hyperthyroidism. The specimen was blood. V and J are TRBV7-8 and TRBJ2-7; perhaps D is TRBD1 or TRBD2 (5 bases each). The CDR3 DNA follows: TGTGCCAGCAGCTTACGGGGCGGGCACTCCTACGAGCAGTACTTC. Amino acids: CASSLRGGHSYEQYF.